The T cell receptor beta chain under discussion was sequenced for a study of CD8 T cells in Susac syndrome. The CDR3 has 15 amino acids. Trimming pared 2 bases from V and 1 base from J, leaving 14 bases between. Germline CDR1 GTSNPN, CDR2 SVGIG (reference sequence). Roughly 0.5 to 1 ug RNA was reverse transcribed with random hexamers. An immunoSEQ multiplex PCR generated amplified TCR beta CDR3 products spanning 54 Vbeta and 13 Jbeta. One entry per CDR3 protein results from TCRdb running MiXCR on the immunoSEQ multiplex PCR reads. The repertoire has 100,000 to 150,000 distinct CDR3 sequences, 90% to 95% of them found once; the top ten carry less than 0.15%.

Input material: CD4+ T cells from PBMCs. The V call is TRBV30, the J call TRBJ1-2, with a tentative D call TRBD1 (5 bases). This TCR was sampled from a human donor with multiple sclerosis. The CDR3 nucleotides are TGTGCCTGGAGTCAAACCAGGGCTTTTAACTATGGCTACACCTTC. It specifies CAWSQTRAFNYGYTF.